The 31 T cell receptor beta chains below come from one sample, sequenced in a study of blood T cells in healthy people across ages. Sample-barcoded 5' priming and a J-beta primer mix drove a second PCR of roughly 6 to 12 cycles. TCRdb analysed the 5' RACE reads with MiXCR anew, one entry per CDR3 protein. In the table there are roughly 800,000 distinct CDR3 sequences, about 62% of which are singletons. The material sequenced was blood. These TCRs come from a man in his thirties or forties in good health.

This clonotype appeared a few times. The chain carries TRBV4-2 and TRBJ1-1; no clear D gene. Germline values: CDR1 LGHNA, CDR2 YNFKEQ. Trimming shortened V by 1 base and J by 0 bases, and 15 bases separated the two germline ends. This CDR3 is built from 17 residues. CDR3 coding DNA: TGTGCCAGCAGCCAAGGTTCATCCGCCCCAATGAACACTGAAGCTTTCTTT. This encodes CASSQGSSAPMNTEAFF.

The chain employs TRBV5-1 and TRBJ2-5, with D maybe TRBD1 (5 bases). V was clipped by 4 bases and J by 5 bases, with 15 bases between them. Germline CDR1 and CDR2: SGHRS and YFSETQ. The length of the CDR3 is 14 residues. The CDR3 DNA follows: TGCGCCAGCAGCCTTCGGCAGGGTTATGAGACCCAGTACTTC. It translates to CASSLRQGYETQYF. The variable domain in full, completed from reference TRBV5-1 and TRBJ2-5, reads KAGVTQTPRYLIKTRGQQVTLSCSPISGHRSVSWYQQTPGQGLQFLFEYFSETQRNKGNFPGRFSGRQFSNSRSEMNVSTLELGDSALYLCASSLRQGYETQYFGPGTRLLVL.

V usage is TRBV7-8 and J usage is TRBJ2-5; possibly TRBD2 for D (6 bases). The CDR3 is made up of 15 amino acids. Trimming left V 5 bases short and J 5 bases short, with 18 bases between. The germline V gene has CDR1 SGHVS and CDR2 FQNEAQ. This CDR3 is CASSHPGRGGETQYF. The CDR3 nucleotides are TGTGCCAGCAGCCACCCGGGTAGAGGAGGGGAGACCCAGTACTTC.

V and J are TRBV28 and TRBJ2-1, with TRBD2 as a possible D gene (5 bases). The CDR3 runs to 15 residues. The germline V gene has CDR1 MDHEN and CDR2 SYDVKM. V lost 3 bases, J lost 5 bases, and 14 bases lay in between. CDR3 sequence reads: CASSFPNTGNNEQFF. CDR3 DNA sequence: TGTGCCAGCAGTTTCCCGAATACCGGGAACAATGAGCAGTTCTTC.

Of note for this clonotype: This could be a read error, since a much larger clone is one nucleotide away. CDR3 residues: CASSMAGIGAGETQFF. Written as DNA, the CDR3 is TGTGCCAGCTCCATGGCGGGGATAGGAGCGGGAGAGACCCAGTTCTTC. The gene calls are TRBV18 and TRBJ2-5, with TRBD2 matching over 8 bases. The J call may be mistaken, given a closer DNA end match to TRBJ2-1. Germline CDR1 reads KGHSH; CDR2 reads LQKENI. The CDR3 is 16 residues long.

This clonotype has just a few counts. V usage is TRBV25-1 and J usage is TRBJ1-1; 8 nucleotides match TRBD1. In germline, CDR1 is MGHDK, CDR2 SYGVNS. V lost 2 bases and J lost 1; bases outside the gene matches: 3. This CDR3 region has 15 residues. The CDR3 region has the DNA TGTGCCAGCAGTGAACGTCAGGGGGCGAACACTGAAGCTTTCTTT. The encoded protein is CASSERQGANTEAFF.

The V call is TRBV5-1, the J call TRBJ2-5; 7 positions match TRBD1. V lost 4 bases and J lost 3; bases outside the gene matches: 9. The CDR3 has 15 amino acids. Per the germline V gene, CDR1 is SGHRS and CDR2 is YFSETQ. The DNA for the CDR3 is TGCGCCAGCAGCAATCCGGGACAGATTAAAGAGACCCAGTACTTC. It is translated as CASSNPGQIKETQYF. The whole variable domain, remainder taken from reference TRBV5-1 and TRBJ2-5, is KAGVTQTPRYLIKTRGQQVTLSCSPISGHRSVSWYQQTPGQGLQFLFEYFSETQRNKGNFPGRFSGRQFSNSRSEMNVSTLELGDSALYLCASSNPGQIKETQYFGPGTRLLVL.

This chain uses TRBV6-5 with TRBJ2-5; TRBD2 matches 8 bases. Trimming took 0 bases from V and 8 from J; bases not matched to a gene: 11. CDR3 length: 16 residues. The V gene's germline CDR1 is MNHEY and CDR2 SVGAGI. The CDR3 is CASSYSLPSGPLTQYF. The CDR3 DNA is TGTGCCAGCAGTTACTCGTTGCCTAGCGGGCCGTTAACCCAGTACTTC.

This clonotype was picked up one time. The J gene is TRBJ2-7, the V gene TRBV20-1; D is possibly TRBD2 (5 bases). The CDR3 runs 14 residues. Between the trimmed V and J ends, which lost 1 base and 2 bases, there was a span of 12 bases. The germline V gene has CDR1 DFQATT and CDR2 SNEGSKA (reference sequence). The CDR3 DNA sequence: TGCAGTGCTAGAGTTAGCGCCTTAACCTACGAGCAGTACTTC. It yields the protein CSARVSALTYEQYF.

The chain uses TRBV5-4 and TRBJ1-2, with D perhaps TRBD1 (5 bases). The V gene's germline CDR1 is SGHNT and CDR2 YYREEE (reference sequence). V was cut by 2 bases and J by 4 bases, with 12 bases left in between. This CDR3 has 14 amino acids. The CDR3 reads CASSFGTDPYGYTF. DNA of the CDR3: TGTGCCAGCAGCTTCGGGACGGACCCCTATGGCTACACCTTC.

The V call is TRBV5-1, the J call TRBJ1-6; D is perhaps TRBD1 (6 bases). V gave up 3 bases and J gave up 10 bases, with 17 bases separating them. This CDR3 has 15 amino acids. Germline-derived CDR1 and CDR2 are SGHRS and YFSETQ. CDR3 amino acids: CASSSKGGSGSPLHF. The CDR3 DNA reads TGCGCCAGCAGCTCCAAGGGGGGGTCCGGGTCACCCCTCCACTTT.

A single count supports this clonotype. The rearrangement joins TRBV29-1 to TRBJ2-5; 8 positions match TRBD1. The assigned J gene may be wrong: the sequence end matches TRBJ2-7 better. This CDR3 contains 13 residues. Per germline, CDR1 SQVTM and CDR2 ANQGSEA. The CDR3 loop is CSVAATGAYEQYF. The CDR3 DNA follows: TGCAGCGTTGCAGCGACAGGGGCCTACGAGCAGTACTTC.

The CDR3 protein is CASRKGGGRSSYEQYF. The CDR3 nucleotides read TGTGCCAGCAGGAAGGGGGGCGGACGTTCCTCCTACGAGCAGTACTTC. The V and J genes are TRBV7-2 and TRBJ2-7; D possibly uses TRBD1 or TRBD2 (6 bases each). From germline, CDR1 is SGHTA and CDR2 FQGNSA. Trimming left V 6 bases short and J 0 bases short, with 18 bases between. The CDR3 runs to 16 residues.

Here the CDR3 reads CASSDSGRVHEQYF. DNA for the CDR3: TGTGCCAGCAGTGACAGCGGGAGGGTCCACGAGCAGTACTTC. The V gene is TRBV25-1, the J gene TRBJ2-7; TRBD2 aligns across 10 bases. V shed 3 bases and J 5 bases; nucleotides not matched to a gene: 4. CDR3 length: 14 residues. Germline V CDR1 and CDR2: MGHDK, SYGVNS.

The rearrangement uses TRBV2 and TRBJ1-2, with 7 positions matching TRBD1. The V gene's germline CDR1 is SNHLY and CDR2 FYNNEI. CDR3 length: 14 amino acids. V dropped 0 bases and J dropped 3; count of bases not matched to a gene: 1. The CDR3 sequence: CASSEAGGHYGYTF. In DNA, the CDR3 is TGTGCCAGCAGTGAAGCAGGGGGCCACTATGGCTACACCTTC. Looking up the rest from reference TRBV2 and TRBJ1-2 gives the full variable domain: EPEVTQTPSHQVTQMGQEVILRCVPISNHLYFYWYRQILGQKVEFLVSFYNNEISEKSEIFDDQFSVERPDGSNFTLKIRSTKLEDSAMYFCASSEAGGHYGYTFGSGTRLTVV.

This chain joins TRBV25-1 and TRBJ1-1, with D uncertain. This CDR3 has 14 residues. Germline values: CDR1 MGHDK, CDR2 SYGVNS. V dropped 4 bases and J dropped 0 bases, with 9 bases sitting between them. The CDR3 bases are TGTGCCAGCAGTGGGCAGATAATGAACACTGAAGCTTTCTTT. Its translation: CASSGQIMNTEAFF.

J is TRBJ2-1 and V is TRBV7-2; a possible D gene is TRBD2 (6 bases). The V gene lost 1 base and the J gene lost 6 bases, with 13 bases spanning the gap. Germline CDR1 is SGHTA and CDR2 is FQGNSA. CDR3 length: 15 amino acids. The CDR3: CASSLGGTQANEQFF. The CDR3, as DNA: TGTGCCAGCAGCTTAGGGGGGACTCAAGCCAATGAGCAGTTCTTC. Full variable domain (missing parts from reference TRBV7-2 and TRBJ2-1): GAGVSQSPSNKVTEKGKDVELRCDPISGHTALYWYRQSLGQGLEFLIYFQGNSAPDKSGLPSDRFSAERTGGSVSTLTIQRTQQEDSAVYLCASSLGGTQANEQFFGPGTRLTVL.

The chain employs TRBV6-2 or TRBV6-3 and TRBJ2-1, with no clear D. From germline, CDR1 is MNHEY and CDR2 SVGEGT. There are 11 residues in the CDR3. Trimming removed 8 bases at V and 8 bases at J, with 10 bases between. This CDR3 reads CASSQTDEQFF. The CDR3 nucleotides are TGTGCCAGCTCCCAAACGGATGAGCAGTTCTTC.

This clonotype appeared once. The gene calls are TRBV11-3 and TRBJ1-6, with D hard to call. Germline V gene data show CDR1 as SGHNT and CDR2 as YENEEA. V lost 0 bases and J lost 8, with 5 bases in between. There are 13 residues in the CDR3. CDR3 protein: CASSLDLHSPLHF. Here the CDR3 DNA reads TGTGCCAGCAGCTTAGATCTTCATTCACCCCTCCACTTT.

J is TRBJ1-2 and V is TRBV20-1, with a possible D match to TRBD1 (5 bases). The CDR3 extends over 15 amino acids. The V and J ends lost 6 bases and 2 bases respectively, with 19 bases between them. The germline CDR1 and CDR2 sequences are DFQATT and SNEGSKA (reference sequence). The CDR3 nucleotides read TGCAGTGCCGCGGGACGGACCCTCCAAAACTATGGCTACACCTTC. Translated, it gives CSAAGRTLQNYGYTF.

The chain recombines TRBV7-9 with TRBJ1-4, with a weak D call TRBD1 (6 bases). The ends were cut back, 5 bases at V and 8 bases at J, with 18 bases in the middle. The germline V gene encodes CDR1 SEHNR and CDR2 FQNEAQ (reference sequence). The CDR3 covers 15 residues. CDR3 amino acids: CASSRLQGGQEKLFF. Written as DNA, the CDR3 is TGTGCCAGCAGCCGCCTACAGGGTGGCCAAGAAAAACTGTTTTTT.

This clonotype was seen only once. Compared with germline, one end of the junction differs, possibly owing to a read error. The CDR3 region is CASSYGGAITDTRYF. The CDR3 DNA sequence: TGTGCCAGCAGTTATGGTGGGGCGATCACAGATACGCGGTATTTT. The genes are TRBV6-5 and TRBJ2-3, with D possibly TRBD1 on 5 matching bases. Germline CDR1 is MNHEY and CDR2 is SVGAGI. There are 15 residues in the CDR3.

This sequence joins TRBV5-4 and TRBJ2-5; D gene ambiguous. The CDR3 contains 15 residues. Germline assignment: CDR1 SGHNT and CDR2 YYREEE (reference sequence). V shed 2 bases and J shed 0 bases, with 11 bases lying between them. CDR3 loop: CASSFGKVYQETQYF. The CDR3, as DNA: TGTGCCAGCAGCTTTGGGAAAGTGTACCAAGAGACCCAGTACTTC. Drawing the rest from reference TRBV5-4 and TRBJ2-5, the complete variable domain is ETGVTQSPTHLIKTRGQQVTLRCSSQSGHNTVSWYQQALGQGPQFIFQYYREEENGRGNFPPRFSGLQFPNYSSELNVNALELDDSALYLCASSFGKVYQETQYFGPGTRLLVL.

J is TRBJ2-7 and V is TRBV21-1; no DNA check was done on the table's D call, TRBD2. TRBV21-1 corresponds to a pseudogene. The CDR3 consists of 18 residues. CDR3 residues: CANPPIRATDQSSYEQYF. Written as DNA, the CDR3 is TGTGCCAACCCACCCATCCGGGCTACCGATCAATCCTCCTACGAGCAGTACTTC.

The V gene is TRBV6-2 or TRBV6-3, the J gene TRBJ2-3; 10 bases agree with TRBD2. The V segment lost 5 bases and the J segment 5 bases; nucleotides outside the gene matches: 13. Germline assignment: CDR1 MNHEY and CDR2 SVGEGT. CDR3 length: 17 residues. The CDR3 sequence is CASSLRPEASGGDTQYF. The CDR3 region has the DNA TGTGCCAGCAGTCTCCGCCCGGAGGCTAGCGGGGGAGATACGCAGTATTTT.

The CDR3 sequence: CASSTWDRGRNEQFF. As DNA, the CDR3 is TGTGCCAGCAGCACCTGGGACAGGGGTCGGAATGAGCAGTTCTTC. The chain couples TRBV7-2 to TRBJ2-1; TRBD1 matches at 10 bases. V was pared by 5 bases and J by 7 bases, with 8 bases of the junction left unmatched. The germline gives CDR1 SGHTA, CDR2 FQGNSA. There are 15 residues in the CDR3.

In its sample, this clonotype was seen a few times. The chain combines TRBV29-1 with TRBJ2-7; D not certain. The CDR3 is made up of 11 amino acids. Deletions cut 3 bases from V and 3 bases from J, with 6 bases between. CDR1 is SQVTM and CDR2 is ANQGSEA in the germline V gene. CDR3 residues: CSVDAGYEQYF. The DNA of the CDR3 is TGCAGCGTTGATGCCGGCTACGAGCAGTACTTC.

There are a few counts of this clonotype. The CDR3 DNA reads TGTGCCAGCAAACAGGAGGTTGAAGCTTTCTTT. This codes for CASKQEVEAFF. The chain is built from TRBV2 and TRBJ1-1, with D possibly matching TRBD1 (5 bases). Per the germline V gene, CDR1 is SNHLY and CDR2 is FYNNEI. The CDR3 loop spans 11 amino acids. The V end lost 7 bases, the J end lost 7 bases, and 10 bases lay between the germline ends. Filled out from reference TRBV2 and TRBJ1-1, the complete variable domain reads EPEVTQTPSHQVTQMGQEVILRCVPISNHLYFYWYRQILGQKVEFLVSFYNNEISEKSEIFDDQFSVERPDGSNFTLKIRSTKLEDSAMYFCASKQEVEAFFGQGTRLTVV.

The CDR3 DNA reads as TGTGCCACTTCGACTGGTGGGGCCAACGTCCTGACTTTC. As protein: CATSTGGANVLTF. V gene TRBV2 combines with J gene TRBJ2-6; D not certain. V lost 10 bases, J lost 3 bases, and 10 bases lay in between. The CDR3 runs 13 residues. CDR1 is SNHLY, CDR2 FYNNEI, per germline.

The V gene is TRBV12-3 or TRBV12-4, the J gene TRBJ2-5; D is uncertain. With 10 bases removed from V and 3 bases from J, the gap between germline ends came to 21 bases. The CDR3 extends over 15 amino acids. CDR3 coding DNA: TGTGCCAACGGAGCCCGGAGATTTAATGAAGAGACCCAGTACTTC. Translating it yields CANGARRFNEETQYF.

The rearrangement links TRBV12-3 or TRBV12-4 to TRBJ1-5; D uncertain. The CDR3 length is 14 residues. V gave up 6 bases and J gave up 2 bases, with 11 bases separating them. CDR3 amino acids: CASSEHGGNQPQHF. CDR3 nucleotide sequence: TGTGCCAGCAGCGAGCACGGCGGCAATCAGCCCCAGCATTTT.